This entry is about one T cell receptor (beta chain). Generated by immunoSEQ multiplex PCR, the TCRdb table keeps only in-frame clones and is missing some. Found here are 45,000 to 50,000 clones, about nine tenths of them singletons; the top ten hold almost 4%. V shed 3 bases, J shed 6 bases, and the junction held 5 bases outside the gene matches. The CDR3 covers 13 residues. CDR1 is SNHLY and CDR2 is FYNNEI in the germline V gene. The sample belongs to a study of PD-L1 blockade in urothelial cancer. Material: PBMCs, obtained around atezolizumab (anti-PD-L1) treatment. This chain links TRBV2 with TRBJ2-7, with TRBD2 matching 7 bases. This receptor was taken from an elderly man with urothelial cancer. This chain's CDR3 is CASSEGGGGEQYF. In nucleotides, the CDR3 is TGTGCCAGCAGTGAGGGGGGGGGAGGCGAGCAGTACTTC. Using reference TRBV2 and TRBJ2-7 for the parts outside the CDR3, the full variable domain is EPEVTQTPSHQVTQMGQEVILRCVPISNHLYFYWYRQILGQKVEFLVSFYNNEISEKSEIFDDQFSVERPDGSNFTLKIRSTKLEDSAMYFCASSEGGGGEQYFGPGTRLTVT.